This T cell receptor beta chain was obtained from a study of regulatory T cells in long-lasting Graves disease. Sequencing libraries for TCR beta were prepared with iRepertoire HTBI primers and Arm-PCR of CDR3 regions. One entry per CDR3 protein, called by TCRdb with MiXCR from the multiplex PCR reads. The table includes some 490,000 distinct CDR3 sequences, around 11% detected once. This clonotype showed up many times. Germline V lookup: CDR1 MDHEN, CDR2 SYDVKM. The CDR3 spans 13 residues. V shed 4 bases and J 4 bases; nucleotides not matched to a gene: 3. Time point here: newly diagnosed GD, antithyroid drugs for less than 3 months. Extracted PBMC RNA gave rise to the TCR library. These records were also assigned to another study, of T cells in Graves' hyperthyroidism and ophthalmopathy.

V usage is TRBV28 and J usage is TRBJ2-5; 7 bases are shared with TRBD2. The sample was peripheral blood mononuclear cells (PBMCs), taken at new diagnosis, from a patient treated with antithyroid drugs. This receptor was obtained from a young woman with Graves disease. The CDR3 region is CASSSSGGETQYF. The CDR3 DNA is TGTGCCAGCAGTTCGTCGGGGGGAGAGACCCAGTACTTC.